Listed here are 18 T cell receptor beta chains from one sample, sequenced in a study of radiotherapy plus CTLA-4 blockade in lung cancer (dated by TCRdb to the late 2010s). Library preparation used the immunoSEQ multiplex PCR assay. TCRdb re-hosts the immuneACCESS table, in-frame sequences only. Its copies lack some clones; in the studies checked, an unresolved V gene accounts for under half of them, and the cause for the rest is not known. For this sample there are around 110,000 clones; approximately 77% appear just once. Together, the top ten hold 2.5% to 3.5% of the sample. Sequencing was performed on peripheral blood, taken from a patient treated with radiotherapy plus ipilimumab. These receptor sequences come from a human donor with non-small cell lung cancer that progressed on radiotherapy plus ipilimumab. Some clones in this sample may be carry-over from other donors' samples.

The CDR3 nucleotides are TGTGCCAGCAGCCCGGGGGGGGCAGGGCGATACAATGAGCAGTTCTTC. It is translated as CASSPGGAGRYNEQFF. The chain is built from TRBV7-2 and TRBJ2-1; TRBD2 matches 8 bases. The trim removed 5 bases at V and 4 bases at J, leaving 10 bases unmatched. The CDR3 consists of 16 residues. CDR1 is SGHTA, CDR2 FQGNSA, per germline.

The chain recombines TRBV6-1 with TRBJ2-1; D is unclear. Germline CDR1 and CDR2: MNHNS and SASEGT. This CDR3 is 15 amino acids long. Trimming took 5 bases from V and 4 from J, leaving 15 bases between them. The CDR3 region is CASSKDYGGYNEQFF. CDR3 DNA sequence: TGTGCCAGCAGTAAGGATTATGGCGGATACAATGAGCAGTTCTTC.

This chain joins TRBV19 and TRBJ1-1, with 7 bases identical to TRBD1. After removal of 1 base from V and 6 bases from J, the junction contained 8 bases not matched to a gene. The CDR3 consists of 15 residues. Germline CDR1 reads LNHDA; CDR2 reads SQIVND (reference sequence). The CDR3 DNA reads TGTGCCAGTAGTATAGGTCGGGACAGTATCGCTGAAGCTTTCTTT. This codes for CASSIGRDSIAEAFF.

The chain has TRBV5-1 and TRBJ1-2; 8 bases are shared with TRBD1. The CDR3 runs to 14 residues. The germline V gene has CDR1 SGHRS and CDR2 YFSETQ. Trimming took 2 bases from V and 5 from J; bases not matched to a gene: 5. CDR3: CASSLTTGAYGYTF. As DNA, the CDR3 is TGCGCCAGCAGCTTAACGACAGGGGCATATGGCTACACCTTC. The variable domain in full, with the rest retrieved from reference TRBV5-1 and TRBJ1-2, is KAGVTQTPRYLIKTRGQQVTLSCSPISGHRSVSWYQQTPGQGLQFLFEYFSETQRNKGNFPGRFSGRQFSNSRSEMNVSTLELGDSALYLCASSLTTGAYGYTFGSGTRLTVV.

The chain links TRBV7-2 to TRBJ2-1; no firm D call. Germline values: CDR1 SGHTA, CDR2 FQGNSA. CDR3 length: 15 residues. V lost 5 bases, J lost 2 bases, and 13 bases lay in between. The CDR3 region has the DNA TGTGCCAGCAGCCGTAGCCTAAGCCCCTACAATGAGCAGTTCTTC. Translated, it gives CASSRSLSPYNEQFF.

In this sample, this clone turned up once. The chain is built from TRBV9 and TRBJ1-4, with a possible D match to TRBD1 (5 bases). This CDR3 comprises 15 residues. V lost 2 bases to trimming and J lost 8 bases, with 16 bases between them. Per germline, CDR1 SGDLS and CDR2 YYNGEE. The CDR3 here is CASSVLEGMGEKLFF. For the CDR3, the DNA is TGTGCCAGCAGCGTTCTGGAGGGGATGGGAGAAAAACTGTTTTTT.

Concerning this clone: The sample carries other DNA sequences with the same CDR3. The rearrangement joins TRBV5-4 to TRBJ2-7; a possible D gene is TRBD2 (5 bases). The germline CDR1 and CDR2 sequences are SGHNT and YYREEE (reference sequence). This CDR3 contains 16 residues. V lost 2 bases and J 0 bases, leaving 15 bases between the germline ends. CDR3 sequence: CASSFGGLTPSYEQYF. CDR3 bases: TGTGCCAGCAGCTTTGGTGGACTGACCCCCTCCTACGAGCAGTACTTC.

This clone has only a few counts. V and J are TRBV6-1 and TRBJ2-7, with 7 bases aligning to TRBD1. Germline V lookup: CDR1 MNHNS, CDR2 SASEGT. The CDR3 covers 14 residues. V gave up 6 bases and J gave up 7 bases; unmatched junction bases: 12. The CDR3 DNA is TGTGCCAGCAGCCCCCCCCTGGGACAGAGAGAGCAGTACTTC. It codes for CASSPPLGQREQYF.

The chain joins TRBV5-1 to TRBJ1-1, with D hard to call. Germline V gene lookup returns CDR1 SGHRS and CDR2 YFSETQ. V lost 4 bases, J lost 0 bases, and 10 bases lay in between. The length of the CDR3 is 14 residues. The CDR3 sequence: CASSNLQMNTEAFF. As DNA, the CDR3 is TGCGCCAGCAGCAACCTGCAAATGAACACTGAAGCTTTCTTT.

There are a few counts of this clone. J is TRBJ2-1 and V is TRBV2; 11 bases fit TRBD2. The CDR3 extends over 14 amino acids. V was pared by 7 bases and J by 14 bases, with 13 bases of the junction left unmatched. Germline V gene lookup returns CDR1 SNHLY and CDR2 FYNNEI. The CDR3 sequence is CASTRDLAGGREFF. The CDR3 region has the DNA TGTGCCAGCACTAGAGACTTAGCGGGGGGGCGTGAGTTCTTC.

The chain recombines TRBV9 with TRBJ2-3; weak D call: TRBD1 (6 bases). CDR3 length: 15 amino acids. V shed 1 base and J shed 8 bases, with 17 bases lying between them. The V gene's germline CDR1 is SGDLS and CDR2 YYNGEE. The CDR3 region is CASSVQQGPTGTQYF. The DNA for the CDR3 is TGTGCCAGCAGCGTACAACAGGGCCCTACCGGTACGCAGTATTTT.

This clone has a handful of counts. The chain is built from TRBV6-1 and TRBJ1-5; D is unresolved. The germline V gene has CDR1 MNHNS and CDR2 SASEGT. Trimming shortened V by 6 bases and J by 2 bases, and 8 bases separated the two germline ends. The CDR3 runs to 13 residues. Here the CDR3 DNA reads TGTGCCAGCAGCAGAGAGCGCAATCAGCCCCAGCATTTT. This gives the protein CASSRERNQPQHF.

This clone appeared a single time. The chain carries TRBV9 and TRBJ2-2; D gene ambiguous. Looked up from germline, CDR1 is SGDLS and CDR2 is YYNGEE. The CDR3 is 15 amino acids. V was cut by 0 bases and J by 1 base, with 7 bases left in between. CDR3 residues: CASSVVPRNTGELFF. In DNA, the CDR3 is TGTGCCAGCAGCGTAGTCCCCAGGAACACCGGGGAGCTGTTTTTT.

The rearrangement links TRBV7-9 to TRBJ2-7; 9 bases align to TRBD1. This CDR3 has 16 amino acids. The V and J ends lost 5 bases and 6 bases, in that order; junction bases with no gene match: 14. Germline CDR1 and CDR2: SEHNR and FQNEAQ (reference sequence). CDR3 sequence (DNA): TGTGCCAGCAGCCACACTCGAACAGGGGGCGAGGCCGAGCAGTACTTC. It translates to CASSHTRTGGEAEQYF.

V and J are TRBV9 and TRBJ2-7; D tentatively fits TRBD1 or TRBD2 (5 bases each). Germline CDR1 is SGDLS and CDR2 is YYNGEE. Trimming took 3 bases from V and 7 from J, leaving 17 bases between them. This CDR3 has 14 residues. The CDR3 sequence: CASSADPWGGEQYF. As DNA, the CDR3 is TGTGCCAGCAGCGCAGATCCATGGGGCGGGGAGCAGTACTTC. Full variable domain (missing parts from reference TRBV9 and TRBJ2-7): DSGVTQTPKHLITATGQRVTLRCSPRSGDLSVYWYQQSLDQGLQFLIQYYNGEERAKGNILERFSAQQFPDLHSELNLSSLELGDSALYFCASSADPWGGEQYFGPGTRLTVT.

CDR3 residues: CASSGRDKISYGYTF. The CDR3 coding sequence is TGTGCCAGCAGTGGCCGGGACAAGATTTCCTATGGCTACACCTTC. This chain uses TRBV25-1 with TRBJ1-2, with D possibly being TRBD1 (6 bases). With 4 bases removed from V and 4 bases from J, the gap between germline ends came to 16 bases. Germline CDR1 is MGHDK and CDR2 is SYGVNS. CDR3 length equals 15 residues.

The chain uses TRBV16 and TRBJ1-5; D unclear. CDR3 size: 15 residues. The germline CDR1 and CDR2 sequences are KGHSY and FQNENV. V shed 0 bases and J shed 3 bases, with 9 bases lying between them. CDR3 region: CASSQSTETNQPQHF. The CDR3 DNA sequence: TGTGCCAGCAGCCAATCTACAGAAACCAATCAGCCCCAGCATTTT.

The chain combines TRBV6-1 with TRBJ1-4, with D perhaps matching TRBD1 (6 bases). V lost 6 bases and J 8 bases, leaving 16 bases between the germline ends. There are 14 residues in the CDR3. Germline CDR1 is MNHNS and CDR2 is SASEGT. CDR3 protein: CASSYRVGWEKLFF. The DNA for the CDR3 is TGTGCCAGCAGCTACAGGGTGGGATGGGAAAAACTGTTTTTT.